This TCR beta chain was obtained from a study of cytomegalovirus exposure and HLA in healthy donors. Concerning this clone itself: Germline is not matched at one junction end, which may reflect a read error.

This CDR3 has 20 residues. Germline V CDR1 and CDR2: MGHRA, YSYEKL. Amplification used 60 Vbeta primers and 13 Jbeta primers. Sequenced by immunoSEQ multiplex PCR; TCRdb stores in-frame clones only, minus some. Here the sample table reports about 87,000 clones. What was sequenced was PBMCs. This chain uses TRBV4-1 with TRBJ2-1; TRBD1 matches 8 bases. This receptor was obtained from a man aged 45-65 years in good health and CMV-seropositive. Written as DNA, the CDR3 is TGCGCCAGCAGCCACCCGGAGGAGGGACAGGCGAGGTACTCCGACAATGAGCAGTTCTTC. Amino acid sequence: CASSHPEEGQARYSDNEQFF.